These 8 T cell receptor beta chains were all obtained from the same sample, sequenced in a study of beta chain features in type 1 diabetes. The study reverse transcribed the entire isolated RNA, so it sequenced expressed TCRB transcripts. TCRdb's table, derived via immunoSEQ multiplex PCR, lists solely in-frame clones and lacks some. The table includes roughly 140,000 clones, over 8.5% detected once. The sample consisted of central memory CD4+ T cells from blood. The receptors were gathered from a man aged 18-30 years in good health.

V is TRBV5-1 and J is TRBJ2-3, with no clear D. Germline CDR1 and CDR2: SGHRS and YFSETQ. The CDR3 consists of 12 residues. Trimming cost V 4 bases and J 0 bases, with 3 bases left between them. This chain's CDR3 is CASSLSTDTQYF. CDR3 coding DNA: TGCGCCAGCAGCCTTAGCACAGATACGCAGTATTTT.

This clone showed up many times. This sequence joins TRBV25-1 and TRBJ1-2; 9 nucleotides agree with TRBD1. CDR3 length: 15 residues. Trimming removed 5 bases from V and 7 bases from J; junction bases left unmatched: 11. Germline CDR1 and CDR2: MGHDK and SYGVNS. Written as DNA, the CDR3 is TGTGCCAGCAGTCCTCCGGGACAGGGTGTTTTTGGCTACACCTTC. This sequence encodes CASSPPGQGVFGYTF.

Ten or more counts support this clone. V is TRBV14 and J is TRBJ2-7, with a weak D call TRBD2 (5 bases). Per germline, CDR1 SGHDN and CDR2 FVKESK. V gave up 4 bases and J gave up 5 bases, with 9 bases separating them. The CDR3 is 12 residues long. CDR3 loop: CASSLSGNEQYF. Here the CDR3 DNA reads TGTGCCAGCAGCCTATCCGGGAACGAGCAGTACTTC.

This chain links TRBV4-1 with TRBJ1-2, with D unresolved. The germline CDR1 and CDR2 sequences are MGHRA and YSYEKL. The V gene lost 2 bases and the J gene lost 4 bases, with 8 bases spanning the gap. The CDR3 length is 13 residues. CDR3 coding DNA: TGCGCCAGCAGCCAACCCGGAATCTATGGCTACACCTTC. Its protein is CASSQPGIYGYTF.

The chain recombines TRBV30 with TRBJ1-6; D gene unclear. CDR3 length: 13 amino acids. The V end was cut by 4 bases, the J end by 6 bases, with 10 bases between. CDR1 GTSNPN and CDR2 SVGIG come from the germline V gene (reference sequence). CDR3 region: CAWKRAPNSPLHF. CDR3 in DNA: TGTGCCTGGAAAAGGGCCCCTAATTCACCCCTCCACTTT.

Many counts were recorded for this clone. The rearrangement uses TRBV5-1 and TRBJ2-7; 11 positions agree with TRBD2. The V and J ends lost 6 bases and 3 bases, in that order; junction bases with no gene match: 2. The CDR3 extends over 13 amino acids. Germline lookup yields CDR1 SGHRS and CDR2 YFSETQ. The DNA of the CDR3 is TGCGCCAGCACCGGGACTAGCGGCTACGAGCAGTACTTC. It encodes CASTGTSGYEQYF.

This clone was seen more than once but under ten times. V usage is TRBV28 and J usage is TRBJ2-7; D unclear. The CDR3 extends over 15 amino acids. V was cut by 3 bases and J by 0 bases, with 12 bases left in between. Germline CDR1 MDHEN, CDR2 SYDVKM. The CDR3 reads CASSLMTRRSYEQYF. DNA of the CDR3: TGTGCCAGCAGTTTGATGACACGTCGCTCCTACGAGCAGTACTTC.

This clone was observed a handful of times. V is TRBV13 and J is TRBJ1-5; 8 nucleotides align to TRBD1. The V gene's germline CDR1 is PRHDT and CDR2 FYEKMQ (reference sequence). This CDR3 spans 14 amino acids. With 3 bases clipped from V and 5 bases from J, the junction kept 3 bases outside the gene matches. The CDR3 nucleotides read TGTGCCAGCAGCTTCGGACAGGGTGATCAGCCCCAGCATTTT. This codes for CASSFGQGDQPQHF. Variable domain in full (rest from reference TRBV13 and TRBJ1-5): AAGVIQSPRHLIKEKRETATLKCYPIPRHDTVYWYQQGPGQDPQFLISFYEKMQSDKGSIPDRFSAQQFSDYHSELNMSSLELGDSALYFCASSFGQGDQPQHFGDGTRLSIL.